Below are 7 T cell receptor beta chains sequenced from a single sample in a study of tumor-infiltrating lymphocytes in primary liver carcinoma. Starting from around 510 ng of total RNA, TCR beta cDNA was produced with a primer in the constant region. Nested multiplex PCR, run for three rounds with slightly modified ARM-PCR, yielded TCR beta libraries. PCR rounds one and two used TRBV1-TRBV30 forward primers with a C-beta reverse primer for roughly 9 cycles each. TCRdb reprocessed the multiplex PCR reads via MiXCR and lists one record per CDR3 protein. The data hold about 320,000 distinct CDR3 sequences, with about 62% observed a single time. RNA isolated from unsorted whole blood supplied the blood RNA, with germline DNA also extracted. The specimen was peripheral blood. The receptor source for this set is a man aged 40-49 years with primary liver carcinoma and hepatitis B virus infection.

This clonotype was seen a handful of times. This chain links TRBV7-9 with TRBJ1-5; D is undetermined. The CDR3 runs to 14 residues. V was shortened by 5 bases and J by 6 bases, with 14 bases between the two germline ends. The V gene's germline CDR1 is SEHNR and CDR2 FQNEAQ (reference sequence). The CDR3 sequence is CASSPSGRTQPQHF. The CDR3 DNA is TGTGCCAGCAGCCCTTCGGGTCGTACTCAGCCCCAGCATTTT.

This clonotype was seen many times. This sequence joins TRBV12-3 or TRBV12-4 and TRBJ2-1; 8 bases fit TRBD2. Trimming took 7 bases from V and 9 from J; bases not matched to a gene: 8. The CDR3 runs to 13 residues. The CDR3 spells CASKQAGEIEQFF. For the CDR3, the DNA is TGTGCCAGCAAGCAAGCGGGAGAGATTGAGCAGTTCTTC.

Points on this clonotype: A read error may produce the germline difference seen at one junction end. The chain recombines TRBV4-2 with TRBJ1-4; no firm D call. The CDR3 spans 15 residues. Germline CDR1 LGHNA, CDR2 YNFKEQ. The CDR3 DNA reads TGTGCTAGCAGTCCGGCCGCCCAGGTCGATGAAAGACTGTTTTTT. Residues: CASSPAAQVDERLFF.

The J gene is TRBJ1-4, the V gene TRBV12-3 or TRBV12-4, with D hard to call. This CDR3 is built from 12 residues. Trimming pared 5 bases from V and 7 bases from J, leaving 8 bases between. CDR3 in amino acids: CASSGPIEKLFF. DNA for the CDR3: TGTGCCAGCAGTGGTCCTATTGAAAAACTGTTTTTT.

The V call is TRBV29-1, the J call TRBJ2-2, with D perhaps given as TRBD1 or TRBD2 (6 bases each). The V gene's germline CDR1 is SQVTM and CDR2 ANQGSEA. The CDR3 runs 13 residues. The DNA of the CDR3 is TGCTGCGGCGGGACACGGAACACCGGGGAGCTGTTTTTT. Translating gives CCGGTRNTGELFF.

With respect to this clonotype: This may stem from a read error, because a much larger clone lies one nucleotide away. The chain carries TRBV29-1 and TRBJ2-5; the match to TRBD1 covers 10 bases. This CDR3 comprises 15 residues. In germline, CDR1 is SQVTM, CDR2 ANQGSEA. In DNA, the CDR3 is TGCGGCGTTGAGGACTGGACAGGGGGACGGGAGACCCATTACTTC. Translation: CGVEDWTGGRETHYF.

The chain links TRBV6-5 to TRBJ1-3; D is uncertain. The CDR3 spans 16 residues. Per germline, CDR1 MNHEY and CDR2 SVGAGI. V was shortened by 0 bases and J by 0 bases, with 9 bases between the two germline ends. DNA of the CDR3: TGTGCCAGCAGTTACTCTCTCGAGTACTCTGGAAACACCATATATTTT. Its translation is CASSYSLEYSGNTIYF.